The clone carrying this T cell receptor beta chain was detected a few times. Its target is unknown. Sequencing targeted expressed TCRB transcripts, as all isolated RNA had been reverse transcribed. Measured with immunoSEQ multiplex PCR; TCRdb has only the in-frame clones, and not every one. The repertoire holds roughly 300,000 clones, 13% to 15% seen once, with 6.7% in the top ten. Germline CDR1 and CDR2: SGHDT and YYEEEE. The CDR3 contains 15 residues. V lost 2 bases and J lost 3; bases outside the gene matches: 4. The data belong to a study of beta chain features in type 1 diabetes. The wider study: Patients and healthy donors were similar in age, gender and cell yields.

Overall study findings and caveats: Type 1 diabetes patients had fewer VDJ junction insertions and more deletions. Naive, central memory and Treg TCRB repertoires seemed to resemble each other more closely in patients than they did in healthy donors. Shortening of TCRB CDR3s, moderate but significant, appeared in all four CD4+ subsets of Type 1 diabetes patients.

The material sequenced was central memory CD4+ T cells from blood. The chain carries TRBV5-6 and TRBJ2-1; 8 positions match TRBD1. The TCR originated in a man aged 25-45 years in good health. This chain's CDR3 is CASSFGQGNYNEQFF. The CDR3, as DNA: TGTGCCAGCAGCTTTGGACAGGGTAACTACAATGAGCAGTTCTTC.